This TCR beta chain comes out of a study of PD-L1 blockade in urothelial cancer. Clones were sequenced by immunoSEQ multiplex PCR, and TCRdb holds only the in-frame ones, with some missing. The sample lists tens of thousands of clones; 75% to 85% were seen once. Germline loops: CDR1 SGHVS, CDR2 FQNEAQ. The ends were cut back, 3 bases at V and 5 bases at J, with 13 bases in the middle. This CDR3 has 15 residues. Indicated time point: pretreatment peripheral blood. Sequences were derived from PBMCs, sampled around atezolizumab (anti-PD-L1) treatment. The chain carries TRBV7-8 and TRBJ1-4; maybe TRBD1 (6 bases). This TCR was sampled from a man aged 45-65 years with urothelial cancer. This CDR3 reads CASSFGQILNEKLFF. As DNA, the CDR3 is TGTGCCAGCAGCTTCGGACAGATCTTAAATGAAAAACTGTTTTTT.